This is a list of T cell receptor beta chains from one sample in a study of tumor-infiltrating lymphocytes in primary liver carcinoma. TCRdb reprocessed the multiplex PCR reads via MiXCR and lists one record per CDR3 protein. This sample has hundreds of thousands of distinct CDR3 sequences, with 50% to 60% found just once. Sequenced input: peripheral blood. These receptors originate from a woman aged 25 to 39 with primary liver carcinoma and hepatitis B virus infection. The CDR3 runs from the conserved cysteine through the conserved F or W. The order of the fields is clone size, J gene, V gene, CDR3 length, D gene, CDR3 protein, CDR3 DNA. A D gene is named only where the DNA matches it firmly. Not every row has a clone size; where given, it reads once, few, many or a size class.

. | TRBJ2-5 | TRBV11-1 | 16 | . | CASSLGTRGPTETQYF | TGTGCCAGCAGCTTAGGGACCCGGGGGCCCACCGAGACCCAGTACTTC
. | TRBJ2-1 | TRBV12-3/TRBV12-4 | 16 | . | CASSLVIGTTNNEQFF | TGTGCCAGCAGTTTGGTTATCGGGACCACGAACAATGAGCAGTTCTTC
once | TRBJ1-6 | TRBV6-2/TRBV6-3 | 13 | . | CATSYMGNSPLHF | TGTGCCACCAGTTACATGGGTAATTCACCCCTCCACTTT
few | TRBJ1-1 | TRBV12-3/TRBV12-4 | 16 | TRBD1 | CASRPTRDRVNTEAFF | TGTGCCAGCAGGCCCACTAGGGACAGGGTGAACACTGAAGCTTTCTTT
. | TRBJ2-3 | TRBV28 | 18 | TRBD2 | CASTSNLAGERGTDTQYF | TGTGCCAGCACATCCAATTTGGCGGGAGAGCGAGGCACAGATACGCAGTATTTT
. | TRBJ2-7 | TRBV4-3 | 19 | TRBD2 | CASNQDVVLAGGPPYEQYF | TGCGCCAGCAACCAAGACGTAGTACTAGCGGGAGGGCCTCCCTACGAGCAGTACTTC
once | TRBJ2-3 | TRBV7-3 | 17 | TRBD2 | CASSLTAGTRNQNTQYF | TGTGCCAGCAGCTTAACGGCCGGGACTAGGAATCAAAATACGCAGTATTTT
. | TRBJ2-1 | TRBV5-4 | 17 | . | CASSMYRLSGYKNEQFF | TGTGCCAGCAGCATGTATCGGTTATCAGGGTACAAGAATGAGCAGTTCTTC
. | TRBJ2-3 | TRBV11-2 | 11 | . | CVSSLEDTQYF | TGTGTCAGCAGCCTCGAAGATACGCAGTATTTT
many | TRBJ2-5 | TRBV10-3 | 11 | . | CAISEGETQYF | TGTGCCATCAGTGAAGGGGAGACCCAGTACTTC
. | TRBJ2-7 | TRBV28 | 14 | . | CASSLFQGPHEQYF | TGCGCCAGCAGTTTGTTTCAGGGCCCCCACGAGCAGTACTTC
once | TRBJ2-7 | TRBV11-1 | 14 | . | CAGSLQIAGYERYF | TGTGCCGGTAGCTTACAGATCGCAGGGTACGAGCGGTACTTC
. | TRBJ1-5 | TRBV6-6 | 16 | TRBD1 | CASGPLDRVIDQPQHF | TGTGCCAGCGGTCCCCTCGACAGGGTGATCGATCAGCCCCAGCATTTT
. | TRBJ2-1 | TRBV11-3 | 16 | TRBD2 | CARSLGSTGRGDEQFF | TGTGCCAGAAGCCTAGGTTCAACGGGACGGGGGGATGAGCAGTTCTTC
. | TRBJ2-3 | TRBV29-1 | 14 | TRBD2 | CNVLAGVPGSTQYF | TGCAACGTTTTAGCGGGAGTCCCTGGTTCGACGCAGTATTTT
few | TRBJ2-1 | TRBV6-2/TRBV6-3 | 16 | . | CASTGTLKGGYNEQFF | TGTGCCAGCACCGGCACTTTGAAAGGGGGGTACAATGAGCAGTTCTTC
once | TRBJ1-1 | TRBV11-2 | 14 | TRBD1 | CTSSFTGVYTEAFF | TGTACCAGTAGTTTTACAGGGGTTTACACTGAAGCTTTCTTT
. | TRBJ1-5 | TRBV5-6 | 14 | . | CASSLLHSNQPQHF | TGTGCCAGCAGCTTGTTGCATAGCAATCAGCCCCAGCATTTT
few | TRBJ2-1 | TRBV7-3 | 15 | . | CASSADRQTYNEQFF | TGTGCCAGCAGCGCCGACAGACAGACTTACAATGAGCAGTTCTTC
. | TRBJ1-6 | TRBV5-4 | 14 | TRBD1 | CATEGQGRNSSLHF | TGTGCCACTGAAGGACAGGGAAGAAATTCATCCCTCCACTTT
. | TRBJ2-1 | TRBV4-1 | 18 | TRBD2 | CASSQGTTSGGVYNEQFF | TGCGCCAGCAGCCAAGGCACTACTAGCGGGGGGGTATACAACGAGCAGTTCTTC
many | TRBJ1-1 | TRBV6-2/TRBV6-3 | 14 | . | CASSSTRLDTEAFF | TGTGCCAGCAGTTCTACCCGATTGGACACTGAAGCTTTCTTT
many | TRBJ2-3 | TRBV29-1 | 14 | . | CSVRDWDATDTQYF | TGCAGCGTCCGGGACTGGGACGCCACAGATACGCAGTATTTT
. | TRBJ1-2 | TRBV7-9 | 14 | . | CASSRLGDGYGYTF | TGTGCCAGCAGCCGCTTAGGGGACGGCTATGGCTACACCTTC
. | TRBJ1-4 | TRBV16 | 17 | TRBD1 | CASAQQGNVATNEKLFF | TGTGCCAGCGCACAACAGGGGAACGTGGCCACTAATGAAAAACTGTTTTTT
many | TRBJ1-5 | TRBV29-1 | 14 | . | CSVGAGGSNQPQHF | TGCAGCGTTGGGGCTGGCGGTAGCAATCAGCCCCAGCATTTT
once | TRBJ1-5 | TRBV28 | 17 | TRBD1 | CASSSDRGMGSNQPQHF | TGTGCCAGCAGTTCGGACAGGGGAATGGGTAGCAATCAGCCCCAGCATTTT
. | TRBJ2-2 | TRBV5-4 | 14 | . | CASSIGLYTGELFF | TGTGCCAGCAGCATCGGACTGTACACCGGGGAGCTGTTTTTT
. | TRBJ2-7 | TRBV4-2 | 15 | . | CANSQVLASAYEQYF | TGTGCCAACAGCCAAGTGTTGGCTTCCGCGTACGAGCAGTACTTC
. | TRBJ2-3 | TRBV7-9 | 12 | . | CASSWLTDTQYF | TGTGCCAGCAGCTGGCTCACAGATACGCAGTATTTT
few | TRBJ2-3 | TRBV12-3/TRBV12-4 | 13 | . | CASSFGFTDTQYF | TGTGCCAGCAGTTTCGGATTCACAGATACGCAGTATTTT
few | TRBJ2-7 | TRBV29-1 | 13 | TRBD1 | CSVGGQGANEQYF | TGCAGCGTTGGGGGACAGGGGGCCAACGAGCAGTACTTC
once | TRBJ1-5 | TRBV12-3/TRBV12-4 | 15 | . | CASSSAIGRKQPQHF | TGTGCCAGCAGTTCAGCAATAGGGAGGAAACAGCCCCAGCATTTT
. | TRBJ2-7 | TRBV6-1 | 14 | . | CASTRGGPPYEQYF | TGTGCCAGCACACGTGGGGGGCCCCCCTACGAGCAGTACTTC
. | TRBJ2-2 | TRBV11-1 | 18 | TRBD2 | CASSPPDSLAGGPEELFF | TGTGCCAGCAGTCCGCCTGACTCACTAGCGGGAGGGCCAGAGGAGCTGTTTTTT
few | TRBJ2-1 | TRBV6-5 | 15 | . | CASSPTTSSYNEQFF | TGTGCCAGCAGCCCTACTACCAGCTCCTACAATGAGCAGTTCTTC
. | TRBJ1-5 | TRBV28 | 12 | . | CASSDGWKPQHF | TGTGCCAGCAGTGACGGATGGAAGCCCCAGCATTTT
. | TRBJ2-7 | TRBV7-9 | 15 | TRBD2 | CASSLGGLAAYEQYF | TGTGCCAGCAGCTTAGGAGGACTAGCGGCCTACGAGCAGTACTTC
many | TRBJ2-2 | TRBV12-3/TRBV12-4 | 14 | . | CASSLDQNTGELFF | TGTGCCAGCAGTTTAGATCAGAACACCGGGGAGCTGTTTTTT
many | TRBJ1-2 | TRBV29-1 | 12 | . | CSAPQDGSGYTF | TGCAGCGCACCACAGGACGGATCTGGCTACACCTTC
. | TRBJ1-2 | TRBV4-1 | 15 | . | CASSQDRGCSYGYTF | TGCGCCAGCAGCCAAGATCGGGGGTGCAGCTATGGCTACACCTTC
. | TRBJ2-1 | TRBV7-9 | 14 | TRBD2 | CASSLGTSGDEQFF | TGTGCCAGCAGCCTCGGGACTAGCGGGGATGAGCAGTTCTTC
few | TRBJ1-5 | TRBV30 | 16 | . | CAWTRQGTPSNQPQHF | TGTGCCTGGACCCGGCAAGGAACCCCAAGCAATCAGCCCCAGCATTTT
. | TRBJ2-3 | TRBV11-3 | 14 | TRBD1 | CARSPSRGIGTQYF | TGTGCTAGGAGCCCGTCCAGGGGGATCGGTACGCAGTATTTT
. | TRBJ2-2 | TRBV11-3 | 13 | . | CVSCQRWTGELFF | TGTGTCAGCTGCCAGCGATGGACCGGGGAGCTGTTTTTT
. | TRBJ2-1 | TRBV11-2 | 16 | TRBD2 | CASSTSLAGGYNVQFF | TGTGCCAGCAGTACCTCTCTAGCGGGAGGATACAATGTACAGTTCTTC
few | TRBJ2-5 | TRBV6-5 | 15 | TRBD2 | CASSYSGGRSETQYF | TGTGCCAGCAGTTACTCTGGCGGGAGAAGCGAGACCCAGTACTTC
. | TRBJ1-2 | TRBV28 | 12 | . | CASSLQGEAYTF | TGTGCCAGCAGTTTACAAGGGGAGGCCTACACCTTC
many | TRBJ2-1 | TRBV4-2 | 15 | . | CASSQDPTPSGEQFF | TGTGCCAGCAGCCAAGATCCTACCCCGTCTGGTGAGCAGTTCTTC
many | TRBJ1-2 | TRBV6-5 | 15 | . | CASSYSLYGGYGYTF | TGTGCCAGCAGTTACTCCCTCTACGGGGGCTATGGCTACACCTTC
few | TRBJ2-1 | TRBV4-2 | 15 | TRBD2 | CASSPGTSDYNEQFF | TGTGCCAGCAGCCCCGGGACTAGCGACTACAATGAGCAGTTCTTC
. | TRBJ2-5 | TRBV11-2 | 15 | TRBD2 | CANSSAGEGIETQYF | TGTGCCAACAGCTCAGCGGGAGAGGGTATTGAGACCCAGTACTTC
. | TRBJ2-2 | TRBV7-9 | 16 | . | CASSAGAGLNTGELFF | TGTGCCAGCAGCGCTGGCGCAGGGTTGAACACCGGGGAGCTGTTTTTT
. | TRBJ2-3 | TRBV6-1 | 17 | . | CASSEVLLGKGTDTQYF | TGTGCCAGCAGTGAAGTCCTGCTAGGGAAAGGCACAGATACGCAGTATTTT
. | TRBJ2-1 | TRBV4-3 | 12 | . | CASSQSGDERFF | TGCGCCAGCAGCCAAAGCGGCGATGAGCGGTTCTTC
many | TRBJ2-2 | TRBV6-5 | 15 | TRBD2 | CASSYLAGVTGELFF | TGTGCCAGCAGTTATTTAGCGGGAGTCACCGGGGAGCTGTTTTTT
few | TRBJ2-7 | TRBV28 | 15 | TRBD2 | CASNLSSGRAGEQYF | TGTGCCAGCAATTTGAGTAGCGGGAGGGCAGGCGAGCAGTACTTC